This entry features one T cell receptor beta chain sequence. The target antigen is unknown. From the second PCR step, alpha and beta chains were amplified apart. CD4 T cells were positively selected, then CD8 T cells from the CD4-negative fraction. These data are taken from a study of naive and memory T cell subsets. Looked up from germline, CDR1 is SGHAT and CDR2 is FQNNGV. V shed 1 base and J shed 1 base, with 8 bases lying between them. The CDR3 is 15 amino acids. Both TRBC1 and TRBC2 were covered by a beta constant-region primer of two equimolar oligonucleotides. The ligated cDNA underwent four PCR rounds using SP2 and nested alpha and beta constant-region primers. TCRdb passed the UMI-ligation and nested PCR reads through MiXCR, listing each CDR3 protein once. This repertoire shows 120,000 to 150,000 distinct CDR3 sequences, more than 15% found once; its top ten account for roughly 0.68%. Whole-study results and caveats: Gini index rose across naive, CM, EM and EMRA in CD4 and CD8. In naive cells, over 95% of TCR sequences were seen only once. Possibly reflecting memory cells re-expressing CD45RA, a few larger clonotypes occurred in naive repertoires, especially CD8.

Sequenced material: naive CD8+ T cells from blood. The sequence was collected from a human donor in good health. The chain has TRBV11-2 and TRBJ2-1; D gene unclear. The CDR3 DNA sequence: TGTGCCAGCAGCTTAGTTGACGCTTCCTACAATGAGCAGTTCTTC. It yields the protein CASSLVDASYNEQFF.